This entry features one T cell receptor (beta chain) sequence. Sequencing was performed with immunoSEQ multiplex PCR; in TCRdb, only in-frame clones are kept and a portion is missing. The profile shows 250,000 to 350,000 clones, around nine tenths of them singletons. The data were obtained in a study of blood T cell repertoires in COVID-19. Across the whole study: Samples representing acute and convalescent COVID-19 were sourced from the United States, Italy and Spain.

Germline V lookup: CDR1 SEHNR, CDR2 FQNEAQ (reference sequence). The CDR3 totals 17 residues. V lost 5 bases and J lost 0; bases outside the gene matches: 5. The V gene is TRBV7-9, the J gene TRBJ2-4, with 12 bases fitting TRBD2. The source is a woman aged 55 to 70 with acute or convalescent COVID-19. Input material: peripheral blood. CDR3 loop: CASSTTSGGIAKNIQYF. The CDR3, as DNA: TGTGCCAGCAGCACCACTAGCGGGGGGATAGCCAAAAACATTCAGTACTTC. Supplemented by reference TRBV7-9 and TRBJ2-4, the full variable domain reads DTGVSQNPRHKITKRGQNVTFRCDPISEHNRLYWYRQTLGQGPEFLTYFQNEAQLEKSRLLSDRFSAERPKGSFSTLEIQRTEQGDSAMYLCASSTTSGGIAKNIQYFGAGTRLSVL.